In its sample, the clone carrying this TCR beta chain was seen many times. Its target is not known. This CDR3 spans 14 amino acids. Germline CDR1 reads SGHDN; CDR2 reads FVKESK. The V and J ends lost 5 bases and 7 bases respectively, with 17 bases between them. This record comes from a study of response to subunit inactivated influenza vaccine. General observations from the study: It was suggested by the authors that few new T cells are recruited by each seasonal influenza vaccination.

TCRdb reprocessed the RT-PCR reads via MiXCR and lists one record per CDR3 protein. The repertoire holds just over 300,000 distinct CDR3 sequences, 20% to 25% seen once, with about 9.3% in the top ten. The genes are TRBV14 and TRBJ1-2; no clear D gene. Sequenced material: PBMCs from blood, taken about 20 months after vaccination. The TCR originated in a man between 50 and 69 years old who received an inactivated influenza vaccine. This CDR3 is CASSGRGRGSGYTF. Here the CDR3 DNA reads TGTGCCAGCAGCGGACGGGGTAGAGGTAGTGGCTACACCTTC.